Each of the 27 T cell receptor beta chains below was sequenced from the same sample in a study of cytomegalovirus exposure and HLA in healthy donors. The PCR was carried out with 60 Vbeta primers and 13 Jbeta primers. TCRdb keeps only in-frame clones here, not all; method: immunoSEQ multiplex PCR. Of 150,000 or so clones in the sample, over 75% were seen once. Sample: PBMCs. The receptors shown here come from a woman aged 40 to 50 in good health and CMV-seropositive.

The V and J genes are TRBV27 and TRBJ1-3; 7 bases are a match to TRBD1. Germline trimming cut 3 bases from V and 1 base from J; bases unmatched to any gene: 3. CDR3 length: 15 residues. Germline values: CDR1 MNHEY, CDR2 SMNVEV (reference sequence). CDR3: CASSFRGLSGNTIYF. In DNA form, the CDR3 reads TGTGCCAGCAGTTTTAGGGGGCTGTCTGGAAACACCATATATTTT.

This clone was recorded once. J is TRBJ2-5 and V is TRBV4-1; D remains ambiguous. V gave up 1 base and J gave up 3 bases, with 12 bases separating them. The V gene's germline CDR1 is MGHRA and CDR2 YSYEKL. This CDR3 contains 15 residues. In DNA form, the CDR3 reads TGCGCCAGCAGCCAAGTTAACCGCCCAGAAGAGACCCAGTACTTC. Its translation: CASSQVNRPEETQYF.

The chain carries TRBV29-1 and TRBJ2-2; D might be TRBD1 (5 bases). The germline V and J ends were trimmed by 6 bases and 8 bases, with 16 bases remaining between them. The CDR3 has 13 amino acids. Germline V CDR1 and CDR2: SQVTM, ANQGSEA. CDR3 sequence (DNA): TGCAGCGTGGGGCAGGGTGATAGGGGGGAGCTGTTTTTT. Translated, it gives CSVGQGDRGELFF.

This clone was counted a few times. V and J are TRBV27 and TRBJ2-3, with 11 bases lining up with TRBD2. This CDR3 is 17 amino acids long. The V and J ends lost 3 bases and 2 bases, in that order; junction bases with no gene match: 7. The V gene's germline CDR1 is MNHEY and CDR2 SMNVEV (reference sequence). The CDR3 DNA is TGTGCCAGCAGTTTTACAGGACTAGCGGGTTTCACAGATACGCAGTATTTT. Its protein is CASSFTGLAGFTDTQYF.

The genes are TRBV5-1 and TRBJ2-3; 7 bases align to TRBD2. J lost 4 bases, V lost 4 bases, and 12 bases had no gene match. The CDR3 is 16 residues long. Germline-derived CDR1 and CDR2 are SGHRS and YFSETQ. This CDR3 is CASSLPRTGGPDTQYF. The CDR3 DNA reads TGCGCCAGCAGCCTCCCTCGTACGGGAGGACCAGATACGCAGTATTTT.

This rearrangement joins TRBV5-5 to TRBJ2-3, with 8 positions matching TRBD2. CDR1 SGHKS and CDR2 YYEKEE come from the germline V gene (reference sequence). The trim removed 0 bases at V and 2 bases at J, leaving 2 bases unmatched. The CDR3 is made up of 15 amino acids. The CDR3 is CASSLVAGTTDTQYF. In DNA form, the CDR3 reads TGTGCCAGCAGCTTGGTAGCGGGAACCACAGATACGCAGTATTTT.

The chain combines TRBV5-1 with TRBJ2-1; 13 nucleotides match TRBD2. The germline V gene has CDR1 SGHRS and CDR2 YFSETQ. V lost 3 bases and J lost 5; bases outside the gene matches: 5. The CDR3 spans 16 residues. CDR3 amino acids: CASSSAGTSGNNEQFF. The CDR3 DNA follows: TGCGCCAGCAGCTCCGCCGGGACTAGCGGGAACAATGAGCAGTTCTTC.

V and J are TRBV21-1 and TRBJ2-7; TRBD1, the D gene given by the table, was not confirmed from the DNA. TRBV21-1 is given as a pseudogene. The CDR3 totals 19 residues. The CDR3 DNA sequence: TGTGCCAGCAGCAAAGGAACCCGGGACAGGGGGTACGTCCCCTACGAGCAGTACTTC. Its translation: CASSKGTRDRGYVPYEQYF.

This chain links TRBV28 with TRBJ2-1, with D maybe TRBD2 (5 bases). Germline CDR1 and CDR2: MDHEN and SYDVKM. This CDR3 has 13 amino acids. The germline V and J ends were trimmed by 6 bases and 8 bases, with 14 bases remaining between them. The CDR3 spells CASRSGLFDEQFF. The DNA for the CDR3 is TGTGCCAGCAGATCAGGACTGTTCGATGAGCAGTTCTTC.

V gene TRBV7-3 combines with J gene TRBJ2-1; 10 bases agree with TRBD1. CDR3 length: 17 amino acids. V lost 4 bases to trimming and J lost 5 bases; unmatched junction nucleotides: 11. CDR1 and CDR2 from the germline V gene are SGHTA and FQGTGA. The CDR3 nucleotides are TGTGCCAGCAGCTCCTCGCGGGGACAGGGGTCGCACAATGAGCAGTTCTTC. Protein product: CASSSSRGQGSHNEQFF. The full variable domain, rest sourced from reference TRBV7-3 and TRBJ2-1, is GAGVSQTPSNKVTEKGKYVELRCDPISGHTALYWYRQSLGQGPEFLIYFQGTGAADDSGLPNDRFFAVRPEGSVSTLKIQRTERGDSAVYLCASSSSRGQGSHNEQFFGPGTRLTVL.

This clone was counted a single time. The CDR3 bases are TGTGCCAGCTCACCCTCGCGGGGGGACTACGAGCAGTACTTC. Protein product: CASSPSRGDYEQYF. The chain carries TRBV18 and TRBJ2-7; TRBD2 matches 8 bases. Germline V lookup: CDR1 KGHSH, CDR2 LQKENI. Losses at the gene ends were 3 bases for V and 3 bases for J; bases not matched to a gene: 4. There are 14 residues in the CDR3.

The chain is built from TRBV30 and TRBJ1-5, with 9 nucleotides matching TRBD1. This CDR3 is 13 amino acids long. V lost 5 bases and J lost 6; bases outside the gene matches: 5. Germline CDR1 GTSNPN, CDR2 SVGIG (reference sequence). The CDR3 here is CAWDRGYGQPQHF. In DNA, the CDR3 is TGTGCCTGGGACAGGGGGTATGGTCAGCCCCAGCATTTT.

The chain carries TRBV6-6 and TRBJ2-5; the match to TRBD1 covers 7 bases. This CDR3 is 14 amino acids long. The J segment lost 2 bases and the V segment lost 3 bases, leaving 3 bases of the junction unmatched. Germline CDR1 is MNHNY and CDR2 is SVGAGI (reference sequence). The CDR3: CASSYRGQQETQYF. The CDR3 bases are TGTGCCAGCAGTTATAGGGGACAGCAAGAGACCCAGTACTTC.

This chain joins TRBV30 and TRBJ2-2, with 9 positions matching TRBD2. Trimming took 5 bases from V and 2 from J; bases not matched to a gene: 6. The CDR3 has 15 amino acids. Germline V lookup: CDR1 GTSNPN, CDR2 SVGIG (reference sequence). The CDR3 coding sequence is TGTGCCTGGGTTAGCGGGAGAATAAACACCGGGGAGCTGTTTTTT. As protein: CAWVSGRINTGELFF.

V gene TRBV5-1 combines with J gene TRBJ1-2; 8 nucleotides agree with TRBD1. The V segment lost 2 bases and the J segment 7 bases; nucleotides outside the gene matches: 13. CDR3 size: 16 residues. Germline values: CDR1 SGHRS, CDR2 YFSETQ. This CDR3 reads CASSFRGPVGQGGYTF. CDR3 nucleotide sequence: TGCGCCAGCAGCTTCAGGGGGCCGGTGGGGCAAGGTGGCTACACCTTC. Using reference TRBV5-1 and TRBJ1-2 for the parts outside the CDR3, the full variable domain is KAGVTQTPRYLIKTRGQQVTLSCSPISGHRSVSWYQQTPGQGLQFLFEYFSETQRNKGNFPGRFSGRQFSNSRSEMNVSTLELGDSALYLCASSFRGPVGQGGYTFGSGTRLTVV.

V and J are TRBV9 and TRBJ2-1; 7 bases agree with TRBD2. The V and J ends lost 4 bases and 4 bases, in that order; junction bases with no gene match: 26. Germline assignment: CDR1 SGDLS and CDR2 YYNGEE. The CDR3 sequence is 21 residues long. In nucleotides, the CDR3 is TGTGCCAGCAGCCCAGCGGGGCGGGAGACACTTACATGGGGGGTTTACAATGAGCAGTTCTTC. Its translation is CASSPAGRETLTWGVYNEQFF.

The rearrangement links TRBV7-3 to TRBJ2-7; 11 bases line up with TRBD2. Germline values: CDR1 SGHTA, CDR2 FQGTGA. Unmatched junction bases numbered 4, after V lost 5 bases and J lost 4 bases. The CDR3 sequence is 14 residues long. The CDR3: CASSLLAGDYEQYF. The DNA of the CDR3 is TGTGCCAGCAGCCTACTAGCGGGAGATTACGAGCAGTACTTC.

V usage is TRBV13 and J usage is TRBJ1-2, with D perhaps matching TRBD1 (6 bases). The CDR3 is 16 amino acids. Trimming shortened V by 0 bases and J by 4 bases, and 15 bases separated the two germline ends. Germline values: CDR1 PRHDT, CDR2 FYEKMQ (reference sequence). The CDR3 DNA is TGTGCCAGCAGCTTAGGCGGGGACACGAATACCTATGGCTACACCTTC. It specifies CASSLGGDTNTYGYTF.

The CDR3 sequence: CSVADTGMEHF. The DNA of the CDR3 is TGCAGCGTGGCGGATACAGGAATGGAACATTTT. This rearrangement joins TRBV29-1 to TRBJ1-5; possible D gene TRBD1, 5 bases. Germline V CDR1 and CDR2: SQVTM, ANQGSEA. This CDR3 contains 11 residues. V was clipped by 6 bases and J by 16 bases, with 19 bases between them.

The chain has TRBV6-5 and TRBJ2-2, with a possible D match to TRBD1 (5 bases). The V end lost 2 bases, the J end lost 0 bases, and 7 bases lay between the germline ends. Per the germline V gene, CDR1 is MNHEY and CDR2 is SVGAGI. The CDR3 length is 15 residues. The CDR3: CASSYGAANTGELFF. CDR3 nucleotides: TGTGCCAGCAGTTACGGGGCGGCGAACACCGGGGAGCTGTTTTTT.

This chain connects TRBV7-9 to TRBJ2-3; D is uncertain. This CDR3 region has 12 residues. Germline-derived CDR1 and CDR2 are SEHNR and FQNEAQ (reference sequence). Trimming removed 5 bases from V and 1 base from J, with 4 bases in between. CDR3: CASSLGTDTQYF. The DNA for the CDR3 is TGTGCCAGCAGCCTCGGCACAGATACGCAGTATTTT.

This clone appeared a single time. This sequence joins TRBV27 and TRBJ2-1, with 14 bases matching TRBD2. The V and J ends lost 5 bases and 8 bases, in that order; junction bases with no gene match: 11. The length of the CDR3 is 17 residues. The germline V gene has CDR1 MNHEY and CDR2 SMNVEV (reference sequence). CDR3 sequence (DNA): TGTGCCAGCAGTGCCTGGACCGGGACTAGCGGGAGCGATGAGCAGTTCTTC. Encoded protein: CASSAWTGTSGSDEQFF.

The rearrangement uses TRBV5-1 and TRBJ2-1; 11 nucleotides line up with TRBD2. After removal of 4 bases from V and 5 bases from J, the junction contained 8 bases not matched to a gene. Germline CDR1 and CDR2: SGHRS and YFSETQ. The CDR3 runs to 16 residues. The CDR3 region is CASSPISGRGNNEQFF. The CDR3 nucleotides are TGCGCCAGCAGCCCCATTAGCGGGAGGGGAAACAATGAGCAGTTCTTC.

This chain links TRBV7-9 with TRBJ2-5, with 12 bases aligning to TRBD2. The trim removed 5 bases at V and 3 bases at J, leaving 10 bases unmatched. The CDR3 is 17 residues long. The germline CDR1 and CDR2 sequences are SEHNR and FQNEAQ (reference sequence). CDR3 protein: CASSPILAGGAEETQYF. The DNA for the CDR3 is TGTGCCAGCAGCCCGATACTAGCGGGAGGAGCAGAAGAGACCCAGTACTTC. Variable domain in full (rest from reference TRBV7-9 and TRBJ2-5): DTGVSQNPRHKITKRGQNVTFRCDPISEHNRLYWYRQTLGQGPEFLTYFQNEAQLEKSRLLSDRFSAERPKGSFSTLEIQRTEQGDSAMYLCASSPILAGGAEETQYFGPGTRLLVL.

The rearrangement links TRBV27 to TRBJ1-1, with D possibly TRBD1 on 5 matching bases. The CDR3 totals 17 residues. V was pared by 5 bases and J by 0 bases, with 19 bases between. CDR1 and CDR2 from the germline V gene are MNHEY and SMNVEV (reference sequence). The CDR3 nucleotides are TGTGCCAGCAGTCCGACCCGTAGTACAGGCGTGAACACTGAAGCTTTCTTT. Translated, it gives CASSPTRSTGVNTEAFF.

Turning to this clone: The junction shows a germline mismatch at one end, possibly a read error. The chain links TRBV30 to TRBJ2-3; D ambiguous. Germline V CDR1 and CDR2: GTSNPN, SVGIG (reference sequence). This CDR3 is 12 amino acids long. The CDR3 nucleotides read TGTGCCTGGATACGAGGCACGGATACGCAGTATTTT. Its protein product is CAWIRGTDTQYF.

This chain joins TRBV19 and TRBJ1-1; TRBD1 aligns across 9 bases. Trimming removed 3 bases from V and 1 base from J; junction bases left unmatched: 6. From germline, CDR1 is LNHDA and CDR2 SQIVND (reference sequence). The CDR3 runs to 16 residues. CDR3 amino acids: CASSILQGARNTEAFF. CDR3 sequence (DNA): TGTGCCAGTAGTATCTTACAGGGGGCGAGGAACACTGAAGCTTTCTTT.